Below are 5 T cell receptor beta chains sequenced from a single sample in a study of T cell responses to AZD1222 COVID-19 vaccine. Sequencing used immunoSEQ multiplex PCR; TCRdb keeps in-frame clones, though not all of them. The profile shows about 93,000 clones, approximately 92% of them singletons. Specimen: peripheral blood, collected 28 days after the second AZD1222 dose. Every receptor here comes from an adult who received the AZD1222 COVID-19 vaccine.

CDR3: CASSLVGTTEAFF. In DNA, the CDR3 is TGTGCCAGCAGCTTAGTAGGGACCACTGAAGCTTTCTTT. The rearrangement uses TRBV11-3 and TRBJ1-1; maybe TRBD1 (5 bases). The CDR3 has 13 amino acids. Trimming shortened V by 1 base and J by 4 bases, and 7 bases separated the two germline ends. Germline V lookup: CDR1 SGHNT, CDR2 YENEEA.

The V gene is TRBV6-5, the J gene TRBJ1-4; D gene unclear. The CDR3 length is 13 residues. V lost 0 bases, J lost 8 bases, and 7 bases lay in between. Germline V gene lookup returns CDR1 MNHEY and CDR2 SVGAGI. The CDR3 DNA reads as TGTGCCAGCAGTTACTCGAACGCAGAAAAACTGTTTTTT. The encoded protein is CASSYSNAEKLFF.

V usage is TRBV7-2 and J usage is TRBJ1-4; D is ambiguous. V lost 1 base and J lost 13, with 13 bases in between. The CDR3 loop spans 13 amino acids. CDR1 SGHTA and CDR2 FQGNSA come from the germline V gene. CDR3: CASSLGGSDRLFF. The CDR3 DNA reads TGTGCCAGCAGCTTAGGGGGATCCGATAGACTGTTTTTT.

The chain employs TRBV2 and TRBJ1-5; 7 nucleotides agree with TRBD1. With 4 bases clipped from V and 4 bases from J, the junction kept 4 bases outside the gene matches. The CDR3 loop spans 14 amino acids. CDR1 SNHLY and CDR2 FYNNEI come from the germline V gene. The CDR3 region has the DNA TGTGCCAGCAGTGCGACAGGGTATAATCAGCCCCAGCATTTT. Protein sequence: CASSATGYNQPQHF.

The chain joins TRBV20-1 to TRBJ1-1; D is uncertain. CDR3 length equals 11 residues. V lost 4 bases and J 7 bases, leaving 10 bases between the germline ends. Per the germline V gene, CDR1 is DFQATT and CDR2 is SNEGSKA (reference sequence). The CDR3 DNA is TGCAGTGCTATCCCCCTGCATGAAGCTTTCTTT. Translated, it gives CSAIPLHEAFF.